This T cell receptor beta chain was recorded in a study of blood T cell repertoires in COVID-19. Background on the study: From the United States, Italy and Spain came samples of acute and convalescent COVID-19. In each case, the material was cDNA or gDNA derived from T cells, B-cell-depleted T cells, or PBMCs.

The protocol was immunoSEQ multiplex PCR, while the TCRdb copy is restricted to in-frame clones and leaves out a portion. Of about 190,000 clones in the sample, over 80% are singletons; the top ten hold 6.5% to 9.5%. Germline values: CDR1 LNHDA, CDR2 SQIVND (reference sequence). The CDR3 sequence is 16 residues long. V was clipped by 3 bases and J by 2 bases; unmatched bases: 9. The sequencing input was peripheral blood. The chain couples TRBV19 to TRBJ2-7, with TRBD1 matching 8 bases. The receptor comes from a woman aged 60-75 years with COVID-19, enrolled during active disease. The CDR3 nucleotides read TGTGCCAGTAGTATCCCTCCGGGACAGGTCCCCTACGAGCAGTACTTC. Amino acid sequence: CASSIPPGQVPYEQYF.